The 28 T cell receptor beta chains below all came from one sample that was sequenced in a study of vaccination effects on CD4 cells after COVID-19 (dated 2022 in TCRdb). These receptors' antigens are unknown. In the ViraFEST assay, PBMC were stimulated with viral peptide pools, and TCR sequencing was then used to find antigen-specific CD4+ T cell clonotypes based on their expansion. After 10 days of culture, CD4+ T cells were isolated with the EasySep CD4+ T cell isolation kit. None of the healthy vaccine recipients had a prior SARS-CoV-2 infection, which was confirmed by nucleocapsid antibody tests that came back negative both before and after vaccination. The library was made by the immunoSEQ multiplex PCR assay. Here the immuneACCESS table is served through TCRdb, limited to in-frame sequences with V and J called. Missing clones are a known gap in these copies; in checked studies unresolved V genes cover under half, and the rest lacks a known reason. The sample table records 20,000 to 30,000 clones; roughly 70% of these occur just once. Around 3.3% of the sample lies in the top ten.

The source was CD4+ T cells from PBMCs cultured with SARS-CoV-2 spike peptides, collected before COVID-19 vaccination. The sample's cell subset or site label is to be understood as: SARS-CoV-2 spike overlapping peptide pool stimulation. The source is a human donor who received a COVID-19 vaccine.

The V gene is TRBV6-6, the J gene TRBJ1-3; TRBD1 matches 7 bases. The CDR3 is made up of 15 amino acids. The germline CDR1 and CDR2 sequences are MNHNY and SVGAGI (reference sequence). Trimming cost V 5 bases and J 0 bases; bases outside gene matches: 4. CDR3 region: CASSPRDSSGNTIYF. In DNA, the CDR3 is TGTGCCAGCAGTCCGCGGGACAGCTCTGGAAACACCATATATTTT.

Here the CDR3 reads CANRAKRTGGREEEKLFF. As DNA, the CDR3 is TGCGCCAACAGAGCCAAGAGGACAGGGGGAAGGGAGGAGGAAAAACTGTTTTTT. This chain connects TRBV4-1 to TRBJ1-4; 10 bases agree with TRBD1. Per the germline V gene, CDR1 is MGHRA and CDR2 is YSYEKL. The CDR3 extends over 18 amino acids. J was trimmed by 8 bases and V by 10 bases; bases with no gene match: 22.

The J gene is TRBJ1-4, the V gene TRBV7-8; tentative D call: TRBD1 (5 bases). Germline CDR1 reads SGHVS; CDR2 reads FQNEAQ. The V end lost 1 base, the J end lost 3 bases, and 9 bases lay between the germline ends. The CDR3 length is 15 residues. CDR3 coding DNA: TGTGCCAGCAGCTTAGGGGGACGGGCTAATGAAAAACTGTTTTTT. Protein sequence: CASSLGGRANEKLFF. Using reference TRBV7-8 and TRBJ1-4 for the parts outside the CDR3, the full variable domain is GAGVSQSPRYKVAKRGQDVALRCDPISGHVSLFWYQQALGQGPEFLTYFQNEAQLDKSGLPSDRFFAERPEGSVSTLKIQRTQQEDSAVYLCASSLGGRANEKLFFGSGTQLSVL.

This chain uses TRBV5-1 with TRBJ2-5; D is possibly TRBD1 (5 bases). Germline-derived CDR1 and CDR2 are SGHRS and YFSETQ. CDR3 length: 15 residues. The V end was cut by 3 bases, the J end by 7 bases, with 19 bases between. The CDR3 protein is CASSSDWGQVGTQYF. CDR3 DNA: TGCGCCAGCAGCTCAGACTGGGGCCAGGTTGGGACCCAGTACTTC.

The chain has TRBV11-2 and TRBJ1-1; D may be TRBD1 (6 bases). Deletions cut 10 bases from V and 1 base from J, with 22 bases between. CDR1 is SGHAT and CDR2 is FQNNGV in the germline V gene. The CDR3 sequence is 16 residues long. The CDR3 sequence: CANLRGRIGGNTEAFF. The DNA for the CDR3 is TGTGCCAACCTACGGGGGCGGATAGGCGGGAACACTGAAGCTTTCTTT. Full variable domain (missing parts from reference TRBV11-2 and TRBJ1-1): EAGVAQSPRYKIIEKRQSVAFWCNPISGHATLYWYQQILGQGPKLLIQFQNNGVVDDSQLPKDRFSAERLKGVDSTLKIQPAKLEDSAVYLCANLRGRIGGNTEAFFGQGTRLTVV.

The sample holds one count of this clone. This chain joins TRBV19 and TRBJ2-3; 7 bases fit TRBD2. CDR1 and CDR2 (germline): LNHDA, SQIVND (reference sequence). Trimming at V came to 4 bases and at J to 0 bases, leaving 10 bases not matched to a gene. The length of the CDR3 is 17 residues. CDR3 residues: CASSNQLAPISTDTQYF. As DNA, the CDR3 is TGTGCCAGTAGTAACCAACTAGCGCCTATTAGCACAGATACGCAGTATTTT.

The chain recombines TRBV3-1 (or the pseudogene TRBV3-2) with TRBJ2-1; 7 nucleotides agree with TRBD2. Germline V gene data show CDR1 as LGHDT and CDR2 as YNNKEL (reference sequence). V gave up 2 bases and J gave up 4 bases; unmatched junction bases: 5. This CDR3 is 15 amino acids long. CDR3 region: CASSQTSAFYNEQFF. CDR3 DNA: TGTGCCAGCAGCCAAACTAGCGCCTTTTACAATGAGCAGTTCTTC.

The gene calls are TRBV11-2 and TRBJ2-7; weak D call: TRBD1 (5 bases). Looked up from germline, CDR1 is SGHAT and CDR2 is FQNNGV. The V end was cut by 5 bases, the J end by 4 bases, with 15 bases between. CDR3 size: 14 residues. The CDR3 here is CASSLGVRTYEQYF. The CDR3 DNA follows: TGTGCCAGCAGCCTAGGGGTCCGGACGTACGAGCAGTACTTC.

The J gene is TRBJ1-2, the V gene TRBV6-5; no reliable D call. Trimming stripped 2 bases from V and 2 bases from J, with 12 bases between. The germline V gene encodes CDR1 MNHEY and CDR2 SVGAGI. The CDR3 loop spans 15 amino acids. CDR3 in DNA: TGTGCCAGCAGTTACGGAACCGATCCGAACTATGGCTACACCTTC. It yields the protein CASSYGTDPNYGYTF.

The CDR3 bases are TGTGCCAGCAGTGAAGCGCCAGGGGCGGTCACAGATACGCAGTATTTT. It encodes CASSEAPGAVTDTQYF. The chain uses TRBV6-1 and TRBJ2-3; D is possibly TRBD1 (6 bases). CDR3 size: 16 residues. V shed 0 bases and J shed 2 bases, with 12 bases lying between them. Germline lookup yields CDR1 MNHNS and CDR2 SASEGT.

Written as DNA, the CDR3 is TGTGCCAGCAGACCCCGTCCAGGGGGCGGGGAGACCCAGTACTTC. It yields the protein CASRPRPGGGETQYF. The chain links TRBV6-5 to TRBJ2-5; 8 bases map to TRBD1. The germline V gene encodes CDR1 MNHEY and CDR2 SVGAGI. This CDR3 spans 15 amino acids. Trimming removed 6 bases from V and 5 bases from J; junction bases left unmatched: 11.

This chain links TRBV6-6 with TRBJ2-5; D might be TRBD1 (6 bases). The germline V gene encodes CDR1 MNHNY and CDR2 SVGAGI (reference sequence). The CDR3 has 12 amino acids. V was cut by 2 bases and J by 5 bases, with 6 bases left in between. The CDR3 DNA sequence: TGTGCCAGCAGTTACGGGGGCGAGACCCAGTACTTC. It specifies CASSYGGETQYF.

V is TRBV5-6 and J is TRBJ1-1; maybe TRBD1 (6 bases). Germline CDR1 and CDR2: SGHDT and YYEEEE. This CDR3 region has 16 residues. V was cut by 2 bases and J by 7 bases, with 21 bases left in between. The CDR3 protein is CASSFRGSREAFEAFF. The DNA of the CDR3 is TGTGCCAGCAGCTTTAGGGGGAGCCGGGAGGCGTTTGAAGCTTTCTTT.

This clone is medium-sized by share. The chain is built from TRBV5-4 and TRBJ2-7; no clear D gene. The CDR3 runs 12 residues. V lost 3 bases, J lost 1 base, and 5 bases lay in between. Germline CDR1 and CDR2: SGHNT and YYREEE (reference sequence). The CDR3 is CASSYSSYEQYF. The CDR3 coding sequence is TGTGCCAGCAGCTATTCATCCTACGAGCAGTACTTC.

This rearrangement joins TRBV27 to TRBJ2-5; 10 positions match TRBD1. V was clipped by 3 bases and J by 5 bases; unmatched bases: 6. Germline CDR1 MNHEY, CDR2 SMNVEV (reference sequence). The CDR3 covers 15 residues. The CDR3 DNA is TGTGCCAGCAGTTTCGGGACAGGGGTTAGGGAGACCCAGTACTTC. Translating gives CASSFGTGVRETQYF.

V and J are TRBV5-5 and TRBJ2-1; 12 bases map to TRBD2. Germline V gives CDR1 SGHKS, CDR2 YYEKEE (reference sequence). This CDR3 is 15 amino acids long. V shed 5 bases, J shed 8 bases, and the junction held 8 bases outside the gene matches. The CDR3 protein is CASRPTSGRLHEQFF. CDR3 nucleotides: TGTGCCAGCAGGCCGACTAGCGGGAGACTCCATGAGCAGTTCTTC.

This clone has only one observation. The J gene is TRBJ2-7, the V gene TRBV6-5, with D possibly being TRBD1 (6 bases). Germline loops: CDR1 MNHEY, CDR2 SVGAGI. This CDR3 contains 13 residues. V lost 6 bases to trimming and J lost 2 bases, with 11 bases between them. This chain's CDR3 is CASRQGKTYEQYF. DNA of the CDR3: TGTGCCAGCAGACAGGGTAAAACCTACGAGCAGTACTTC.

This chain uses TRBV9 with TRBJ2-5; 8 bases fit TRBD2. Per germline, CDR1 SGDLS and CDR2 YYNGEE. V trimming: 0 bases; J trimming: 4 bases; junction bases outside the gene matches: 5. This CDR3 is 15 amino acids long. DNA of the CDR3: TGTGCCAGCAGCGTAGGATCCGGGAGGGGAGAGACCCAGTACTTC. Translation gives CASSVGSGRGETQYF.

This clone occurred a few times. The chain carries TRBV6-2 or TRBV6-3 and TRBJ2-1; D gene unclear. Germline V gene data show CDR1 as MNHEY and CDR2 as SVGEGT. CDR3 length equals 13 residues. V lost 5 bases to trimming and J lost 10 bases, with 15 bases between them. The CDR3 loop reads CASSKLRTSEQFF. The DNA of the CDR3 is TGTGCCAGCAGTAAACTAAGGACCTCCGAGCAGTTCTTC.

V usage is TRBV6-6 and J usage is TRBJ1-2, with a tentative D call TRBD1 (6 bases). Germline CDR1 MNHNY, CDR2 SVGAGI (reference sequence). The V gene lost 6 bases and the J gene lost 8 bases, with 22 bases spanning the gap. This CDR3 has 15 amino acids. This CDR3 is CASSPDRDTPGGYTF. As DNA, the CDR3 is TGTGCCAGCAGCCCAGACCGGGACACTCCTGGCGGCTACACCTTC.

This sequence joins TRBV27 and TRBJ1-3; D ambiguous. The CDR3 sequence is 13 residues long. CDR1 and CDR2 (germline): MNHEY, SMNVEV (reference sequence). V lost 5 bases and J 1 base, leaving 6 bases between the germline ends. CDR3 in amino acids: CASSLRSGNTIYF. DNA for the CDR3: TGTGCCAGCAGTCTAAGGTCTGGAAACACCATATATTTT.

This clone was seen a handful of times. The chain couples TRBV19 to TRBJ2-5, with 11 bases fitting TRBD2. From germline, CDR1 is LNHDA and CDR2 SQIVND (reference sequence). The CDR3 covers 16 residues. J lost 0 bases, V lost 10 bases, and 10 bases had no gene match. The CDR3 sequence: CATQRIAGGYQETQYF. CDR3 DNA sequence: TGTGCCACTCAAAGGATAGCGGGGGGGTACCAAGAGACCCAGTACTTC.

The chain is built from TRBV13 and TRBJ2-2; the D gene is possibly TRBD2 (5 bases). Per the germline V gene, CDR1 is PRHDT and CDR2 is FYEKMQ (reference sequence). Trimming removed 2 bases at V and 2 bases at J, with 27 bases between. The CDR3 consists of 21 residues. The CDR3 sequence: CASSLFLAPALRGINTGELFF. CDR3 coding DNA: TGTGCCAGCAGCTTATTTTTAGCCCCCGCCCTACGAGGGATAAACACCGGGGAGCTGTTTTTT. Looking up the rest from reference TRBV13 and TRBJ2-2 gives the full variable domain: AAGVIQSPRHLIKEKRETATLKCYPIPRHDTVYWYQQGPGQDPQFLISFYEKMQSDKGSIPDRFSAQQFSDYHSELNMSSLELGDSALYFCASSLFLAPALRGINTGELFFGEGSRLTVL.

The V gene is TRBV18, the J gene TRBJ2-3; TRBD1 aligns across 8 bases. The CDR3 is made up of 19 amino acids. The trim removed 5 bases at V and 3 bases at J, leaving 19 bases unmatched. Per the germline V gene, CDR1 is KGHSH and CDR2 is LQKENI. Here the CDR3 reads CASSYNTHTRQGRTDTQYF. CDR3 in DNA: TGTGCCAGCTCATACAATACCCATACCCGACAGGGGCGGACAGATACGCAGTATTTT.

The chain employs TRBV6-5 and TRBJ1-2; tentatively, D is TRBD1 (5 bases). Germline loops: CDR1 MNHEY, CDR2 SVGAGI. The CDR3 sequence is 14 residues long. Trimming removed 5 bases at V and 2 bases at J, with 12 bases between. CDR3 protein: CASSPTGQNYGYTF. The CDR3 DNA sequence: TGTGCCAGCAGTCCCACCGGACAAAACTATGGCTACACCTTC.

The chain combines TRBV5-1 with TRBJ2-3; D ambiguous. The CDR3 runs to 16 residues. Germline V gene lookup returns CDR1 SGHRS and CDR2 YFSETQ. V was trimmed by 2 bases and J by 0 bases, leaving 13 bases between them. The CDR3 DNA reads TGCGCCAGCAGCTTTGCCCTCTACCCCAGCACAGATACGCAGTATTTT. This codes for CASSFALYPSTDTQYF.

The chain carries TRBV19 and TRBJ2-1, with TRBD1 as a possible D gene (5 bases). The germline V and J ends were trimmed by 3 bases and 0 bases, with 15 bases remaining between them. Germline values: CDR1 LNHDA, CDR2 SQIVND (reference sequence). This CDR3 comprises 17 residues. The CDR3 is CASSIPRQSSSYNEQFF. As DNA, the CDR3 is TGTGCCAGTAGTATCCCCCGACAGTCAAGCTCCTACAATGAGCAGTTCTTC.

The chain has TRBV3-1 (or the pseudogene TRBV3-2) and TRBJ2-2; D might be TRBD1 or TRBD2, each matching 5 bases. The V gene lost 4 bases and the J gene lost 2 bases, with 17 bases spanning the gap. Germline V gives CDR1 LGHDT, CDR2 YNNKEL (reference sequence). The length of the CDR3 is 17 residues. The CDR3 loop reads CASSLGGTVDNTGELFF. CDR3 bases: TGTGCCAGCAGCCTTGGGGGAACCGTGGACAACACCGGGGAGCTGTTTTTT.